Sequencing of this TCR beta chain was carried out in a study of cytomegalovirus exposure and HLA in healthy donors. Study-wide background: Researchers found that about 84% of almost 400 genotyped donors fell within the Caucasian-associated ancestry cluster.

Primers included in the PCR were 60 Vbeta and 13 Jbeta primers. Produced via immunoSEQ multiplex PCR; TCRdb's table is partial and in-frame only. This sample has about 160,000 clones; 75% to 85% occur once, and the top ten carry around 4.5%. Findings and caveats of the study: Data from an earlier analysis indicated that most TCR beta V segments were productive either about 90% or about 30% of the time. Later analysis identified about 18,000 TCR beta sequences associated with HLA alleles, using a false discovery rate threshold of 0.05.

As for this clone: No antigen is known for it.

The sequencing input was PBMCs. The sequence came from a man aged 25 to 45 in good health and CMV-seronegative.

The CDR3 is CASRAESYNEQFF. In DNA form, the CDR3 reads TGCGCCAGCAGGGCGGAATCCTACAATGAGCAGTTCTTC. The chain is built from TRBV5-1 and TRBJ2-1; unclear D gene. The germline V gene has CDR1 SGHRS and CDR2 YFSETQ. Trimming removed 5 bases from V and 1 base from J, with 7 bases in between. The CDR3 length is 13 residues.